What follows is one TCR beta chain and its context. This sample was included in a study of control samples from healthy donors and cancer patients. Some clones are missing from TCRdb's copy, which holds only in-frame ones; the method was immunoSEQ multiplex PCR. Altogether approximately 94,000 clones are present, roughly 84% being singletons, with the ten largest covering 15% to 20%. The CDR3 totals 12 residues. Germline CDR1 is MNHEY and CDR2 is SMNVEV (reference sequence). Between the trimmed V and J ends, which lost 2 bases and 8 bases, there was a span of 9 bases. This clonotype originated in a woman between 45 and 65 years old in good health. The specimen sequenced was blood. This chain connects TRBV27 to TRBJ1-2; tentative D call: TRBD1 (6 bases). CDR3 in amino acids: CASSLAGDGYTF. The CDR3 DNA follows: TGTGCCAGCAGTTTAGCAGGGGACGGCTACACCTTC.